Each of the 27 T cell receptor beta chains below was sequenced from the same sample in a study of shared clonotypes between healthy human individuals. Sequencing used immunoSEQ multiplex PCR; TCRdb keeps in-frame clones, though not all of them. The sample yields about 490,000 clones, about 82% seen once. Specimen: PBMCs. Receptors originate from a woman aged 40-49 years in good health. Some clones in this sample may be carry-over from other donors' samples.

This clone was seen only a few times. The chain is built from TRBV15 and TRBJ2-3; 8 bases map to TRBD1. CDR1 is LNHNV, CDR2 YYDKDF, per germline (reference sequence). This CDR3 region has 17 residues. V lost 1 base and J lost 1; bases outside the gene matches: 7. The CDR3: CATSRGSRGLGTDTQYF. The CDR3 DNA is TGTGCCACCAGCAGAGGTTCCAGGGGGCTCGGCACAGATACGCAGTATTTT.

The rearrangement links TRBV27 to TRBJ2-5; 8 nucleotides align to TRBD1. TRBJ2-7 matches the DNA end more closely, so the J call is doubtful. Per germline, CDR1 MNHEY and CDR2 SMNVEV (reference sequence). This CDR3 contains 15 residues. The CDR3 sequence: CASSFGGTGVFEQYF. CDR3 nucleotides: TGTGCCAGCAGTTTTGGTGGGACAGGTGTCTTCGAGCAGTACTTC.

As concerns this clone: Relative to the germline gene, one junction end is altered; a read error may explain this. The rearrangement joins TRBV27 to TRBJ2-7, with 14 bases aligning to TRBD2. Looked up from germline, CDR1 is MNHEY and CDR2 is SMNVEV (reference sequence). This CDR3 region has 16 residues. The CDR3 DNA sequence: TGTGCCAGCAGTGTATCCGGGACTAGCGGGAGTGGAGAGCAGTACTTC. Encoded protein: CASSVSGTSGSGEQYF.

The chain couples TRBV5-1 to TRBJ2-1, with a possible D match to TRBD2 (6 bases). Germline assignment: CDR1 SGHRS and CDR2 YFSETQ. V was shortened by 0 bases and J by 7 bases, with 11 bases between the two germline ends. The CDR3 loop spans 14 amino acids. The CDR3 here is CASSLERAINEQFF. For the CDR3, the DNA is TGCGCCAGCAGCTTGGAGCGGGCAATAAATGAGCAGTTCTTC.

The sample holds a few counts of this clone. V usage is TRBV5-4 and J usage is TRBJ2-3; TRBD1 is a possible D gene (6 bases). The CDR3 loop spans 15 amino acids. Trimming took off 4 bases at V and 2 bases at J, with 14 bases between the two ends. Germline V CDR1 and CDR2: SGHNT, YYREEE (reference sequence). The CDR3 loop reads CASSPARTVTDTQYF. CDR3 in DNA: TGTGCCAGCAGCCCCGCTCGGACAGTCACAGATACGCAGTATTTT.

CDR3 loop: CASSQARRDTIYF. For the CDR3, the DNA is TGCGCCAGCAGCCAAGCGCGGCGGGACACCATATATTTT. The gene calls are TRBV4-3 and TRBJ1-3; no clear D. CDR1 is LGHNA, CDR2 YSLEER, per germline. V was cut by 1 base and J by 8 bases, with 9 bases left in between. The CDR3 is 13 amino acids.

This chain links TRBV4-3 with TRBJ1-5, with D uncertain. From germline, CDR1 is LGHNA and CDR2 YSLEER. V dropped 0 bases and J dropped 11 bases, with 11 bases sitting between them. The CDR3 has 13 residues. CDR3 amino acids: CASSQEPGAAQHF. The CDR3 bases are TGCGCCAGCAGCCAAGAACCGGGAGCGGCCCAGCATTTT.

DNA of the CDR3: TGTGCCAGCAGCCCACGGGCAGGGGGGCAGCAGTACTTC. It is translated as CASSPRAGGQQYF. V is TRBV7-3 and J is TRBJ2-7, with a possible D match to TRBD1 (7 bases). The CDR3 loop spans 13 amino acids. CDR1 SGHTA and CDR2 FQGTGA come from the germline V gene. V lost 5 bases and J lost 8, with 16 bases in between. The full variable domain, its missing parts supplied by reference TRBV7-3 and TRBJ2-7, is GAGVSQTPSNKVTEKGKYVELRCDPISGHTALYWYRQSLGQGPEFLIYFQGTGAADDSGLPNDRFFAVRPEGSVSTLKIQRTERGDSAVYLCASSPRAGGQQYFGPGTRLTVT.

This clone appeared many times. CDR3 amino acids: CASSSHLAGSEKLFF. DNA of the CDR3: TGTGCCAGCAGTTCTCACTTAGCGGGGTCTGAAAAACTGTTTTTT. J is TRBJ1-4 and V is TRBV6-5; D call uncertain. The CDR3 is 15 residues long. Per the germline V gene, CDR1 is MNHEY and CDR2 is SVGAGI. The germline V and J ends were trimmed by 4 bases and 7 bases, with 16 bases remaining between them.

This clone has more than one count but fewer than ten. The CDR3 reads CASSQTLAGETQYF. DNA of the CDR3: TGTGCCAGTAGCCAGACTCTGGCCGGGGAGACCCAGTACTTC. This chain joins TRBV19 and TRBJ2-5; unclear D gene. The CDR3 loop spans 14 amino acids. Trimming left V 6 bases short and J 5 bases short, with 16 bases between. Germline-derived CDR1 and CDR2 are LNHDA and SQIVND (reference sequence).

To note about this clone: This sequence is one base from a far larger clone and is likely a read error. The chain's CDR3 is CASSLRDRAYQEAQYF. The CDR3 coding sequence is TGTGCCAGCAGCCTCCGGGACAGGGCTTACCAAGAGGCCCAGTACTTC. The V call is TRBV7-9, the J call TRBJ2-5; 9 nucleotides align to TRBD1. This CDR3 is 16 amino acids long. The germline CDR1 and CDR2 sequences are SEHNR and FQNEAQ (reference sequence).

The rearrangement links TRBV2 to TRBJ1-2; 7 bases are a match to TRBD1. Per germline, CDR1 SNHLY and CDR2 FYNNEI. The ends lost 4 bases at V and 3 bases at J; junction bases unmatched: 5. The CDR3 length is 14 residues. The CDR3 nucleotides are TGTGCCAGCAGTGGAAGGGACAGTTACTATGGCTACACCTTC. This sequence encodes CASSGRDSYYGYTF.

About this clone: A much bigger clone sits one base away, suggesting this may be a read error. The J gene is TRBJ2-7, the V gene TRBV7-8; D is unresolved. Deletions cut 5 bases from V and 12 bases from J, with 17 bases between. The germline gives CDR1 SGHVS, CDR2 FQNEAQ. CDR3 length equals 12 residues. CDR3 sequence (DNA): TGTGCCAGCAGCCCCGCCAGAATCGGGCGGTACTTC. Amino acid sequence: CASSPARIGRYF. Drawing the rest from reference TRBV7-8 and TRBJ2-7, the complete variable domain is GAGVSQSPRYKVAKRGQDVALRCDPISGHVSLFWYQQALGQGPEFLTYFQNEAQLDKSGLPSDRFFAERPEGSVSTLKIQRTQQEDSAVYLCASSPARIGRYFGPGTRLTVT.

J is TRBJ1-5 and V is TRBV19, with D possibly matching TRBD1 (5 bases). Trimming shortened V by 5 bases and J by 9 bases, and 23 bases separated the two germline ends. The CDR3 consists of 16 residues. Germline-derived CDR1 and CDR2 are LNHDA and SQIVND (reference sequence). As DNA, the CDR3 is TGTGCCAGTAGTCGCCTGGGGGGTTTTTTTGGGAGGCCCCAGCATTTT. Translation: CASSRLGGFFGRPQHF.

This chain connects TRBV5-4 to TRBJ2-3, with 13 bases aligning to TRBD2. CDR3 length: 16 amino acids. Germline-derived CDR1 and CDR2 are SGHNT and YYREEE (reference sequence). With V trimmed by 4 bases and J by 3 bases, 5 bases remained unmatched. CDR3 residues: CASSRTSGSRTDTQYF. The CDR3 DNA is TGTGCCAGCAGCAGGACTAGCGGGAGTAGAACAGATACGCAGTATTTT.

The V gene is TRBV5-1, the J gene TRBJ2-2; TRBD2 aligns across 9 bases. Germline CDR1 reads SGHRS; CDR2 reads YFSETQ. The V segment lost 0 bases and the J segment 1 base; nucleotides outside the gene matches: 4. The CDR3 has 17 amino acids. Here the CDR3 DNA reads TGCGCCAGCAGCTTGGGTAGCGGGAGAGGGAACACCGGGGAGCTGTTTTTT. Its translation: CASSLGSGRGNTGELFF.

V and J are TRBV5-8 and TRBJ1-5, with 8 bases identical to TRBD1. J was trimmed by 5 bases and V by 1 base; bases with no gene match: 2. CDR1 is SGHTS, CDR2 YDEGEE, per germline. The CDR3 is 14 amino acids. The CDR3 DNA reads TGTGCCAGCAGCTTGACAGGGGGAGATCAGCCCCAGCATTTT. It encodes CASSLTGGDQPQHF.

The V gene is TRBV5-6, the J gene TRBJ1-2; D is unresolved. Germline-derived CDR1 and CDR2 are SGHDT and YYEEEE. This CDR3 contains 13 residues. V dropped 5 bases and J dropped 3 bases, with 11 bases sitting between them. CDR3 sequence (DNA): TGTGCCAGCAGTTGGGCGGTGGACTATGGCTACACCTTC. It yields the protein CASSWAVDYGYTF. The entire variable domain, with the rest obtained from reference TRBV5-6 and TRBJ1-2, is as follows: DAGVTQSPTHLIKTRGQQVTLRCSPKSGHDTVSWYQQALGQGPQFIFQYYEEEERQRGNFPDRFSGHQFPNYSSELNVNALLLGDSALYLCASSWAVDYGYTFGSGTRLTVV.

The V gene is TRBV6-5, the J gene TRBJ1-2; D unclear. Trimming took off 2 bases at V and 2 bases at J, with 12 bases between the two ends. Germline V gene lookup returns CDR1 MNHEY and CDR2 SVGAGI. CDR3 length: 15 residues. CDR3 DNA sequence: TGTGCCAGCAGTTACCACAAGTCCCCCAACTATGGCTACACCTTC. Amino acid sequence: CASSYHKSPNYGYTF.

The gene calls are TRBV5-1 and TRBJ2-1; 9 bases agree with TRBD2. Germline CDR1 SGHRS, CDR2 YFSETQ. The CDR3 has 14 amino acids. Trimming cost V 0 bases and J 10 bases; bases outside gene matches: 5. DNA of the CDR3: TGCGCCAGCAGCTTGGCCATAGCGGGAGAAGAGCAGTTCTTC. Residues: CASSLAIAGEEQFF.

The genes are TRBV4-1 and TRBJ1-4; D might be TRBD1 (5 bases). The CDR3 is 16 residues long. Germline V gene data show CDR1 as MGHRA and CDR2 as YSYEKL. Trimming stripped 0 bases from V and 3 bases from J, with 11 bases between. Here the CDR3 DNA reads TGCGCCAGCAGCCAAGATTCAGGGTGGGCTAATGAAAAACTGTTTTTT. It encodes CASSQDSGWANEKLFF.

The chain links TRBV10-3 to TRBJ1-2, with D unresolved. V was clipped by 0 bases and J by 4 bases, with 9 bases between them. Germline V lookup: CDR1 ENHRY, CDR2 SYGVKD. CDR3 size: 14 residues. The DNA for the CDR3 is TGTGCCATCAGTGAGTCGGGCAGGCCCTATGGCTACACCTTC. Its protein product is CAISESGRPYGYTF.

The chain joins TRBV5-6 to TRBJ2-3, with D perhaps being TRBD1 or TRBD2 (5 bases each). Per germline, CDR1 SGHDT and CDR2 YYEEEE. CDR3 length: 14 amino acids. The V gene lost 4 bases and the J gene lost 0 bases, with 9 bases spanning the gap. The CDR3 DNA reads as TGTGCCAGCAGCCCGAGGGGCAGCACAGATACGCAGTATTTT. It translates to CASSPRGSTDTQYF.

The gene calls are TRBV7-9 and TRBJ2-5; D remains unclear. The germline V gene encodes CDR1 SEHNR and CDR2 FQNEAQ (reference sequence). V was trimmed by 3 bases and J by 2 bases, leaving 7 bases between them. CDR3 length equals 13 residues. The DNA of the CDR3 is TGTGCCAGCAGCTTTCGGCCTCAAGAGACCCAGTACTTC. Encoded protein: CASSFRPQETQYF. Using reference TRBV7-9 and TRBJ2-5 for the parts outside the CDR3, the full variable domain is DTGVSQNPRHKITKRGQNVTFRCDPISEHNRLYWYRQTLGQGPEFLTYFQNEAQLEKSRLLSDRFSAERPKGSFSTLEIQRTEQGDSAMYLCASSFRPQETQYFGPGTRLLVL.

This clone occurred a few times. The chain links TRBV4-3 to TRBJ2-2; TRBD2 aligns across 8 bases. The ends lost 1 base at V and 4 bases at J; junction bases unmatched: 5. Germline V lookup: CDR1 LGHNA, CDR2 YSLEER. This CDR3 spans 16 amino acids. The CDR3 coding sequence is TGCGCCAGCAGCCAAGTGGCCGGGAGGGGCACCGGGGAGCTGTTTTTT. The encoded protein is CASSQVAGRGTGELFF.

The sample holds a few counts of this clone. V and J are TRBV7-9 and TRBJ2-7; perhaps TRBD1 as D (6 bases). V was clipped by 5 bases and J by 6 bases, with 14 bases between them. The length of the CDR3 is 13 residues. CDR1 is SEHNR, CDR2 FQNEAQ, per germline (reference sequence). The CDR3 is CASSEQGEGEQYF. The CDR3 coding sequence is TGTGCCAGCAGCGAACAGGGTGAGGGCGAGCAGTACTTC.

This clone was recorded once. The chain employs TRBV7-2 and TRBJ2-5; 9 bases map to TRBD2. Germline CDR1 is SGHTA and CDR2 is FQGNSA. The CDR3 sequence is 14 residues long. V lost 5 bases, J lost 2 bases, and 3 bases stayed unmatched. CDR3 DNA sequence: TGTGCCAGCAGCCCGGGACTAGCACAAGAGACCCAGTACTTC. Translated: CASSPGLAQETQYF.